This T cell receptor (beta chain) was identified in a study of vaccination and CD4 T cells after COVID-19. Oncomine TCR Beta short-read sequencing was applied to DNA from cultured CD4+ T cells. TCRdb re-called the PCR reads through MiXCR, storing one row per CDR3 protein. The sample yields around 3,300 distinct CDR3 sequences, approximately 75% seen once. As to treatment: approximately 9-day PBMC culture with coronavirus spike peptide pools or control peptides (ViraFEST assay). In the ViraFEST assay, peptide-pool expansion preceded TCR sequencing of expanded clonotypes. In the case of this clonotype: Antigen specificity is unknown.

The CDR3 has 18 residues. Findings and caveats of the study: Reactive clonotype counts went from median about 20 after infection to a few dozen after vaccination, nonsignificantly.

The V gene is TRBV21-1, the J gene TRBJ2-2; the tabulated D call, TRBD1, remains unverified against the DNA. TRBV21-1 is annotated as a pseudogene. This receptor was obtained from a human donor who had recovered from COVID-19. The sample comprised CD4+ T cells from blood, cultured in vitro. The CDR3 DNA follows: TGTGCCAGCAGCAAAAGGTGGCCAAGGACAGGCAATGCCGGGGAGCTGTTTTTT. Translation gives CASSKRWPRTGNAGELFF.